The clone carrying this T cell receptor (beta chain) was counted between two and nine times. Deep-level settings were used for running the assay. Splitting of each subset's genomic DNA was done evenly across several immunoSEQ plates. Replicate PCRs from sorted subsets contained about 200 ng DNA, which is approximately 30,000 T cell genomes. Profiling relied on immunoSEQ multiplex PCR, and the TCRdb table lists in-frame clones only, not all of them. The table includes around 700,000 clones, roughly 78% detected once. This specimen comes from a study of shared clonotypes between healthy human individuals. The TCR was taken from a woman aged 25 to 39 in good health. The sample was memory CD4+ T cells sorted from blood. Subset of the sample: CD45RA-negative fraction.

The CDR3 reads CASRLGQGNIQYF. In nucleotides, the CDR3 is TGTGCCAGCAGGCTTGGACAGGGAAACATTCAGTACTTC. The gene calls are TRBV2 and TRBJ2-4; 8 bases map to TRBD1. Germline loops: CDR1 SNHLY, CDR2 FYNNEI. V shed 6 bases, J shed 6 bases, and the junction held 4 bases outside the gene matches. The length of the CDR3 is 13 residues.